Included here is one TCR beta chain sequence, with context. Its antigen is not identified. Germline CDR1 is SGHDT and CDR2 is YYEEEE. The CDR3 length is 13 residues. V was clipped by 3 bases and J by 4 bases, with 10 bases between them. Both blood RNA, taken from unsorted whole blood, and germline DNA were extracted. These data originate in a study of tumor-infiltrating lymphocytes in primary liver carcinoma. Whole-study findings and limits: Tumors significantly exceeded blood in top-250-clone fraction (p = 0.039).

The template, roughly 0.45 ug total RNA, yielded TCR beta cDNA made with a constant-region primer. Sequencing libraries for TCR beta derived from three nested multiplex PCR rounds that used slightly modified ARM-PCR. Use of TRBV1-TRBV30 forward primers with a C-beta reverse primer characterized the first two PCR rounds, which lasted about 10 cycles each. TCRdb recomputed calls from the multiplex PCR reads with MiXCR, one row per CDR3 protein. The sample has approximately 210,000 distinct CDR3 sequences, roughly two thirds seen once. Sequencing used peripheral blood. This receptor was identified in a woman aged 60 to 75 with primary liver carcinoma and hepatitis B virus infection. The chain is built from TRBV5-6 and TRBJ1-2; weak D call: TRBD1 (5 bases). The CDR3 loop reads CASSSGTAYGYTF. CDR3 DNA sequence: TGTGCCAGCAGCTCAGGGACGGCCTATGGCTACACCTTC.